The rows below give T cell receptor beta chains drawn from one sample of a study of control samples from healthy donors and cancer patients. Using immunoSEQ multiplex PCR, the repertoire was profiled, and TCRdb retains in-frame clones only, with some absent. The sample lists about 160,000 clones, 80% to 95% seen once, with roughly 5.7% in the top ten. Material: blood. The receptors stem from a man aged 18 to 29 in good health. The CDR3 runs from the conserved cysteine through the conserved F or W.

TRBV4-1	CASSQRGDYGYTF
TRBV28	CASSLLRTSYGPPQHF
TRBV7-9	CASSSGQGADTQYF
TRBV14	CASSQDRTANYGYTF
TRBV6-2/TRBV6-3	CASSYEAYNEQFF
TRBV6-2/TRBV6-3	CASSYSSGDEQYF
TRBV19	CASSFTSGYEQYF
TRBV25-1	CASSDSEPLAGNQPQHF
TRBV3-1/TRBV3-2	CASSQGGWRAANTGELFF
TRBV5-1	CASSLTSGAYEQYF
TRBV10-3	CAISEPGDHNEQFF
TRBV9	CASSAPNNEQFF
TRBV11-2	CASSLVNAGINSEQFF
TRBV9	CASSFEGFFGTDTQYF
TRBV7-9	CASSSRDSNTEAFF
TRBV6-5	CAHGPSRLAGGEQYF
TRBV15	CATSIEERTDTQYF
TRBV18	CASSPLRNEAFF
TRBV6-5	CASSLLGRYEQYF
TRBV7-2	CASSLGADPAQHF
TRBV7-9	CASSVGTQGAWDTQYF
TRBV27	CASSLMGQSYEQYF
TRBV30	CAWRGRGKYNEQFF
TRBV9	CASSFAFGDTQYF